This TCR beta chain was documented in a study of response to subunit inactivated influenza vaccine. Study outcomes and limitations: There was a suggestion from the authors that each seasonal influenza vaccination recruits few new T cells.

CDR1 MGHRA and CDR2 YSYEKL come from the germline V gene. The CDR3 spans 17 residues. The V and J ends lost 0 bases and 6 bases, in that order; junction bases with no gene match: 11. TCRdb re-called the RT-PCR reads through MiXCR, storing one row per CDR3 protein. The sample consists of around 650,000 distinct CDR3 sequences, 15% to 18% of them appearing once. This clonotype was seen only once. What it binds is not known. The sequencing here drew on PBMCs from blood, taken 11 to 12 days after vaccination. The clonotype was recovered from a man between 50 and 59 years old who received an inactivated influenza vaccine. The gene calls are TRBV4-1 and TRBJ2-1; TRBD2 matches 7 bases. This chain's CDR3 is CASSQDLAGVASNEQFF. The CDR3 DNA reads as TGCGCCAGCAGCCAAGATCTCGCGGGAGTAGCGAGCAATGAGCAGTTCTTC.